The entry below gives a single T cell receptor (beta chain) sequence along with its context. As yet, its antigen is unknown. The sample belongs to a study of T-cell memory formation after mild COVID-19. TCRdb itself ran the 5' RACE reads through MiXCR, one entry per CDR3 protein. Of about 400,000 distinct CDR3 sequences listed, roughly 18% are singletons. With 1 base removed from V and 2 bases from J, the gap between germline ends came to 11 bases. This CDR3 is 15 amino acids long. The germline CDR1 and CDR2 sequences are SEHNR and FQNEAQ (reference sequence). The study's findings and limits: Contracting clones from day 15 to 85 showed balanced CD4/CD8; later expanders favored CD4+. Among clones peaking at day 37 in the second wave, SARS-CoV-2 specificity remained unconfirmed. Prior to infection, memory already included some responding clones, suggesting cross-reactive memory joined.

The chain employs TRBV7-9 and TRBJ1-1; possibly TRBD1 for D (6 bases). The sequence was collected from a man aged 18 to 30 who had mild COVID-19 (a few samples of this study predate the infection). Cell type and time point are not known. The sample consisted of PBMCs or a T cell subset sorted from them (not recorded which). The DNA for the CDR3 is TGTGCCAGCAGCTTAGTCGGACAGAGCAACACTGAAGCTTTCTTT. Protein product: CASSLVGQSNTEAFF.